The 8 T cell receptor beta chains presented below share a single source sample, sequenced in a study of OX40 agonist ivuxolimab in advanced cancers. Here immunoSEQ multiplex PCR was the method, and the copy in TCRdb shows in-frame clones only, minus some. The table lists about 54,000 clones, approximately 90% of them singletons. Sequences were derived from CD4+ or CD8+ T cells sorted from blood, sampled in a trial of the OX40 agonist ivuxolimab. The receptor set was obtained from an adult with an advanced solid tumor such as melanoma, head and neck, liver or kidney cancer.

This chain joins TRBV7-8 and TRBJ2-3, with D maybe TRBD1 (5 bases). Germline V gives CDR1 SGHVS, CDR2 FQNEAQ. The CDR3 is 14 amino acids. Trimming cost V 1 base and J 3 bases, with 8 bases left between them. CDR3 bases: TGTGCCAGCAGCTTAGTACCAGGGACAGATACGCAGTATTTT. This encodes CASSLVPGTDTQYF.

This clone was detected once. This chain uses TRBV27 with TRBJ1-2; D remains ambiguous. Trimming left V 0 bases short and J 4 bases short, with 18 bases between. Germline V gives CDR1 MNHEY, CDR2 SMNVEV (reference sequence). The CDR3 runs 17 residues. CDR3 loop: CASSLSSGSVGFYGYTF. In nucleotides, the CDR3 is TGTGCCAGCAGTTTATCGTCGGGGTCAGTCGGTTTCTATGGCTACACCTTC.

The chain links TRBV6-5 to TRBJ1-1, with D possibly being TRBD1 (5 bases). The germline V and J ends were trimmed by 5 bases and 3 bases, with 16 bases remaining between them. Germline lookup yields CDR1 MNHEY and CDR2 SVGAGI. The CDR3 runs to 15 residues. The CDR3 spells CASSPTRPRDTEAFF. Written as DNA, the CDR3 is TGTGCCAGCAGTCCGACGAGGCCCAGGGACACTGAAGCTTTCTTT.

This clone showed up just once. V and J are TRBV15 and TRBJ2-3; unclear D gene. This CDR3 spans 15 amino acids. Germline assignment: CDR1 LNHNV and CDR2 YYDKDF (reference sequence). V lost 5 bases, J lost 0 bases, and 12 bases lay in between. The CDR3 loop is CATSPLLGSTDTQYF. CDR3 nucleotides: TGTGCCACCAGCCCCCTCCTAGGGAGCACAGATACGCAGTATTTT. The entire variable domain, with the rest obtained from reference TRBV15 and TRBJ2-3, is as follows: DAMVIQNPRYQVTQFGKPVTLSCSQTLNHNVMYWYQQKSSQAPKLLFHYYDKDFNNEADTPDNFQSRRPNTSFCFLDIRSPGLGDTAMYLCATSPLLGSTDTQYFGPGTRLTVL.

The rearrangement uses TRBV19 and TRBJ2-1, with a tentative D call TRBD2 (6 bases). The CDR3 consists of 15 residues. With 6 bases removed from V and 1 base from J, the gap between germline ends came to 13 bases. The germline gives CDR1 LNHDA, CDR2 SQIVND (reference sequence). CDR3: CASRVATRSYNEQFF. Written as DNA, the CDR3 is TGTGCCAGTAGGGTCGCGACTAGGTCCTACAATGAGCAGTTCTTC. Full variable domain (rest looked up from reference TRBV19 and TRBJ2-1): DGGITQSPKYLFRKEGQNVTLSCEQNLNHDAMYWYRQDPGQGLRLIYYSQIVNDFQKGDIAEGYSVSREKKESFPLTVTSAQKNPTAFYLCASRVATRSYNEQFFGPGTRLTVL.

This rearrangement joins TRBV27 to TRBJ2-1; D is ambiguous. The CDR3 runs to 14 residues. The ends were cut back, 2 bases at V and 0 bases at J, with 5 bases in the middle. Germline CDR1 reads MNHEY; CDR2 reads SMNVEV (reference sequence). The CDR3 spells CASSLVNSYNEQFF. CDR3 DNA: TGTGCCAGCAGTTTAGTTAACTCCTACAATGAGCAGTTCTTC.

This clone was counted a single time. The chain combines TRBV13 with TRBJ1-1; tentative D call: TRBD1 (5 bases). Trimming removed 4 bases at V and 3 bases at J, with 9 bases between. Germline loops: CDR1 PRHDT, CDR2 FYEKMQ (reference sequence). The CDR3 loop spans 13 amino acids. The CDR3, as DNA: TGTGCCAGCAGCTCGCGGGGCGACACTGAAGCTTTCTTT. The encoded protein is CASSSRGDTEAFF. Filled out from reference TRBV13 and TRBJ1-1, the complete variable domain reads AAGVIQSPRHLIKEKRETATLKCYPIPRHDTVYWYQQGPGQDPQFLISFYEKMQSDKGSIPDRFSAQQFSDYHSELNMSSLELGDSALYFCASSSRGDTEAFFGQGTRLTVV.

The J gene is TRBJ2-5, the V gene TRBV11-2, with D possibly being TRBD2 (5 bases). The last part of the DNA fits TRBJ2-7 better; the J call may be wrong. The V gene's germline CDR1 is SGHAT and CDR2 FQNNGV. The CDR3 totals 13 residues. The CDR3 region has the DNA TGTGCCAGCAGCGGTGGACTCCTCTACGAGCAGTACTTC. Translated: CASSGGLLYEQYF.